The next 24 T cell receptor beta chains were all read from a single sample in a study of T cells expressing NK-cell markers. Following a re-call of the 5' RACE reads, TCRdb has one entry per CDR3 protein and lacks DNA. This sample's table has about 460,000 distinct CDR3 sequences. Sequencing used blood T cells: a sorted CD56 or NKG2C T cell subset, CD4+ or CD8+ T cells, or bulk PBMC T cells (not recorded which). These receptors all stem from a woman in her fifties or sixties in good health.

The genes are TRBV7-9 and TRBJ2-5; TCRdb indicates TRBD1, and absent DNA this call remains unverified. Germline V gene data show CDR1 as SEHNR and CDR2 as FQNEAQ (reference sequence). This CDR3 region has 16 residues. CDR3 loop: CASSLVASGQKETQYF.

The chain combines TRBV12-5 with TRBJ2-2; the TCRdb D gene call, TRBD1, has no DNA to confirm it. The germline gives CDR1 LGHNT, CDR2 FRNRAP. CDR3 length: 17 amino acids. This CDR3 reads CASGLSRDSQNTGELFF.

This rearrangement joins TRBV6-1 to TRBJ2-3; TCRdb selects TRBD2, and the lack of DNA leaves this call unchecked. The CDR3 has 16 residues. Germline V gene data show CDR1 as MNHNS and CDR2 as SASEGT. The CDR3: CASSAITSGSTDTQYF.

The chain couples TRBV7-2 to TRBJ2-1; the D gene TCRdb calls, TRBD1, cannot be checked with no DNA. There are 14 residues in the CDR3. Germline lookup yields CDR1 SGHTA and CDR2 FQGNSA. CDR3 region: CASTSPGGYNEQFF.

V and J are TRBV27 and TRBJ1-5. The CDR3 is 13 residues long. Germline CDR1 reads MNHEY; CDR2 reads SMNVEV (reference sequence). The CDR3 here is CASSPTAAGPQHF.

The J gene is TRBJ1-3, the V gene TRBV12-3 or TRBV12-4; TCRdb gives TRBD1 as the D gene, but with no DNA this cannot be confirmed. CDR3 length: 15 amino acids. The CDR3 protein is CASSFWGAGGNTIYF.

V is TRBV27 and J is TRBJ2-2; TCRdb selects TRBD2, and the lack of DNA leaves this call unchecked. CDR1 and CDR2 (germline): MNHEY, SMNVEV (reference sequence). The CDR3 is 19 amino acids. The CDR3 loop is CASSPTRVAGGRITGELFF.

The gene calls are TRBV12-3 or TRBV12-4 and TRBJ2-7. CDR3 size: 13 residues. The CDR3: CASSSSGTYEQYF.

The V gene is TRBV20-1, the J gene TRBJ2-5; the D gene TCRdb calls, TRBD1, cannot be checked with no DNA. Per germline, CDR1 DFQATT and CDR2 SNEGSKA (reference sequence). The CDR3 is 15 amino acids. The CDR3 reads CSARAGTFTGETQYF.

This sequence joins TRBV9 and TRBJ1-3. The CDR3 contains 16 residues. The germline V gene encodes CDR1 SGDLS and CDR2 YYNGEE. CDR3 sequence: CASSRQAISSGNTIYF.

The rearrangement links TRBV4-1 to TRBJ2-7; TCRdb proposes TRBD1, but this gene call is untestable without DNA. CDR1 is MGHRA, CDR2 YSYEKL, per germline. The CDR3 length is 15 residues. The CDR3 loop reads CASSKTRDTTYEQYF.

The chain links TRBV29-1 to TRBJ1-2; the TCRdb D gene call, TRBD1, has no DNA to confirm it. The germline V gene has CDR1 SQVTM and CDR2 ANQGSEA. The CDR3 is made up of 14 amino acids. The chain's CDR3 is CSVDLAGASYGYTF. Full variable domain (remainder filled in from reference TRBV29-1 and TRBJ1-2): SAVISQKPSRDICQRGTSLTIQCQVDSQVTMMFWYRQQPGQSLTLIATANQGSEATYESGFVIDKFPISRPNLTFSTLTVSNMSPEDSSIYLCSVDLAGASYGYTFGSGTRLTVV.

This chain connects TRBV20-1 to TRBJ1-5. Germline values: CDR1 DFQATT, CDR2 SNEGSKA (reference sequence). The CDR3 loop spans 14 amino acids. The CDR3 loop is CSAAGRMSNQPQHF.

The chain uses TRBV18 and TRBJ2-5; the D gene TCRdb calls, TRBD1, cannot be checked with no DNA. CDR1 and CDR2 (germline): KGHSH, LQKENI. The CDR3 contains 12 residues. The CDR3 protein is CASLGPGETQYF.

The chain joins TRBV5-1 to TRBJ1-2; the TCRdb D gene call, TRBD1, has no DNA to confirm it. CDR3 length: 14 amino acids. Looked up from germline, CDR1 is SGHRS and CDR2 is YFSETQ. The CDR3 loop is CASSKGEGNYGYTF.

The chain is built from TRBV10-1 and TRBJ2-1; TCRdb calls TRBD1, which cannot be checked without DNA. Germline CDR1 WNHNN, CDR2 SYGVQD (reference sequence). This CDR3 spans 15 amino acids. The CDR3 reads CASSEVKGWSGEQFF.

V and J are TRBV20-1 and TRBJ1-6; without DNA, the TCRdb call of TRBD1 cannot be checked. Germline V gene data show CDR1 as DFQATT and CDR2 as SNEGSKA (reference sequence). The CDR3 is 16 amino acids. The CDR3 sequence is CSARDVLGQYNSPLHF.

The chain links TRBV7-6 to TRBJ2-2; TCRdb indicates TRBD1, and absent DNA this call remains unverified. Germline CDR1 is SGHVS and CDR2 is FNYEAQ. The CDR3 is made up of 15 amino acids. The CDR3 loop reads CASSPSRGQGFELFF.

CDR3 protein: CSARRSSLSNQPQHF. The gene calls are TRBV20-1 and TRBJ1-5. CDR1 is DFQATT and CDR2 is SNEGSKA in the germline V gene (reference sequence). CDR3 length: 15 amino acids.

The genes are TRBV10-2 and TRBJ2-7. There are 13 residues in the CDR3. Germline CDR1 WSHSY, CDR2 SAAADI. The CDR3 is CASGVLSSYEQYF.

This chain connects TRBV4-1 to TRBJ2-1; TCRdb's D gene call, TRBD1, goes unchecked for lack of DNA. Germline V CDR1 and CDR2: MGHRA, YSYEKL. This CDR3 has 12 amino acids. The CDR3 sequence is CASSLVGQEQFF.

CDR3 protein: CATSRRGRNTGELFF. The chain is built from TRBV15 and TRBJ2-2. CDR1 and CDR2 (germline): LNHNV, YYDKDF (reference sequence). CDR3 length: 15 amino acids.

The chain carries TRBV12-5 and TRBJ1-1. The germline CDR1 and CDR2 sequences are LGHNT and FRNRAP. The CDR3 consists of 13 residues. CDR3 in amino acids: CASGQSGTSEAFF.

This chain connects TRBV6-2 or TRBV6-3 to TRBJ2-1; TCRdb lists TRBD2, though no DNA is available to test this call. The CDR3 runs 15 residues. Germline V gives CDR1 MNHEY, CDR2 SVGEGT. CDR3: CASSWGIAGGNEQFF.